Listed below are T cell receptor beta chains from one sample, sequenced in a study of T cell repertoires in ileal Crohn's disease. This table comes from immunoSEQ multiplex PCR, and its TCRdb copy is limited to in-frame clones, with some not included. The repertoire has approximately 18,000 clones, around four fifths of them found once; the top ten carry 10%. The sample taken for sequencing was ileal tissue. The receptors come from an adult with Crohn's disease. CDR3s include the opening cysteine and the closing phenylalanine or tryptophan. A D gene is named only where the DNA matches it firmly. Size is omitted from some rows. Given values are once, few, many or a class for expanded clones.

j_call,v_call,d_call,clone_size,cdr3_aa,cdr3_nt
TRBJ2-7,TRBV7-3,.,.,CASSLTGTTYEQYF,TGTGCCAGCAGCTTAACAGGGACAACCTACGAGCAGTACTTC
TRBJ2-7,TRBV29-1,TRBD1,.,CSAELDRAGYEQYF,TGCAGCGCCGAGCTGGACAGGGCGGGCTACGAGCAGTACTTC
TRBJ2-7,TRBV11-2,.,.,CASSYTTSEQYF,TGTGCCAGCAGCTATACAACTAGTGAGCAGTACTTC
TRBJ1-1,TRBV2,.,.,CASSRDTDTEAFF,TGTGCCAGCAGCCGGGACACTGACACTGAAGCTTTCTTT
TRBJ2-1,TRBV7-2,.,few,CASSLITGNEQFF,TGTGCCAGCAGCTTAATCACAGGTAATGAGCAGTTCTTC
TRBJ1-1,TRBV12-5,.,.,CASGPPGRGSEAFF,TGTGCTAGTGGTCCCCCCGGGCGGGGGTCTGAAGCTTTCTTT
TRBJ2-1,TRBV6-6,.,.,CASMQGSNEQFF,TGTGCCAGCATGCAGGGATCCAATGAGCAGTTCTTC
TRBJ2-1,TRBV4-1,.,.,CASSQGTPYNEQFF,TGCGCCAGCAGCCAAGGGACACCTTACAATGAGCAGTTCTTC
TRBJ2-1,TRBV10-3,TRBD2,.,CAISLRTSGGVGYNEQFF,TGTGCCATCAGCCTCCGGACTAGCGGGGGTGTAGGCTACAATGAGCAGTTCTTC
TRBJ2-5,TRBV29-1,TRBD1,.,CSILRDRGLDGQYF,TGCAGCATCCTTCGGGACAGGGGGCTCGACGGGCAGTACTTC
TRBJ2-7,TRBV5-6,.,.,CASSAGGGFRVYEQYF,TGTGCCAGCAGCGCGGGCGGGGGCTTCAGAGTCTACGAGCAGTACTTC
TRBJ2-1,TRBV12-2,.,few,CASRSGISNPPYNEQFF,TGTGCAAGTCGCTCGGGAATCTCTAATCCTCCCTACAATGAGCAGTTCTTC
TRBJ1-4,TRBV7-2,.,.,CAGSVAPGLNEKLFF,TGTGCCGGGAGCGTCGCCCCGGGACTTAATGAAAAACTGTTTTTT
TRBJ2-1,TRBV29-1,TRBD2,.,CSVRSGDLRFEQFF,TGCAGCGTCCGTAGCGGGGACTTGCGTTTTGAGCAGTTCTTC
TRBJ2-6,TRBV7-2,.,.,CAGNAQGLYSGANVLTF,TGTGCCGGCAACGCTCAGGGTCTCTACTCTGGGGCCAACGTCCTGACTTTC
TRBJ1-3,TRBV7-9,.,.,CASSQGGNTIYF,TGTGCCAGCAGCCAGGGGGGAAACACCATATATTTT
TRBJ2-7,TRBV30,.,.,CAWSVGGYEQYF,TGTGCCTGGAGTGTGGGAGGCTACGAGCAGTACTTC
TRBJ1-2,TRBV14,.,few,CASSRGQSNYGYTF,TGTGCCAGCAGCCGCGGACAGTCTAACTATGGCTACACCTTC
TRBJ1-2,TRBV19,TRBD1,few,CASSIRGQVYGYTF,TGTGCCAGTAGTATAAGGGGGCAAGTATATGGCTACACCTTC
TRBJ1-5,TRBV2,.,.,CASSDLGANTQPQHF,TGTGCCAGCAGTGATCTGGGGGCAAACACTCAGCCCCAGCATTTT
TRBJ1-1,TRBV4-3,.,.,CASSFGRGDNTEAFF,TGCGCCAGCAGTTTTGGGCGGGGGGATAACACTGAAGCTTTCTTT